The present entry profiles one T cell receptor (beta chain) with its context. The sample originates from a study of blood T cell repertoires in COVID-19. The V end was cut by 4 bases, the J end by 5 bases, with 17 bases between. The germline V gene has CDR1 SNHLY and CDR2 FYNNEI. This CDR3 is 15 amino acids long. Sequencing was performed with immunoSEQ multiplex PCR; in TCRdb, only in-frame clones are kept and a portion is missing. This table holds about 200,000 clones, around 90% found once. This TCR came from a man between 60 and 75 years old who had recovered from COVID-19. J is TRBJ1-1 and V is TRBV2; a weak D match, TRBD1 (5 bases). The sequenced sample was peripheral blood. The CDR3 bases are TGTGCCAGCAGTGCAGGCCCTCCGGGGGGAACTGAAGCTTTCTTT. It is translated as CASSAGPPGGTEAFF. Combining the CDR3 with reference TRBV2 and TRBJ1-1 gives the whole variable domain EPEVTQTPSHQVTQMGQEVILRCVPISNHLYFYWYRQILGQKVEFLVSFYNNEISEKSEIFDDQFSVERPDGSNFTLKIRSTKLEDSAMYFCASSAGPPGGTEAFFGQGTRLTVV.